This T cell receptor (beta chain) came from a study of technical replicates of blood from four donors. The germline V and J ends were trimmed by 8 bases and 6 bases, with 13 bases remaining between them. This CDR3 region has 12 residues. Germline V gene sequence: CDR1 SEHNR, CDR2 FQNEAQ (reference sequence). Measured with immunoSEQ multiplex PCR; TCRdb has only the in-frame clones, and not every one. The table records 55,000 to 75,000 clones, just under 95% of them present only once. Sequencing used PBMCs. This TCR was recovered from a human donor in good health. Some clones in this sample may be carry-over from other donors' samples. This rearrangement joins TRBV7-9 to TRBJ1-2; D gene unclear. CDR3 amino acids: CASSRPGDGYTF. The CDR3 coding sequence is TGTGCCAGCTCGAGACCGGGAGATGGCTACACCTTC.